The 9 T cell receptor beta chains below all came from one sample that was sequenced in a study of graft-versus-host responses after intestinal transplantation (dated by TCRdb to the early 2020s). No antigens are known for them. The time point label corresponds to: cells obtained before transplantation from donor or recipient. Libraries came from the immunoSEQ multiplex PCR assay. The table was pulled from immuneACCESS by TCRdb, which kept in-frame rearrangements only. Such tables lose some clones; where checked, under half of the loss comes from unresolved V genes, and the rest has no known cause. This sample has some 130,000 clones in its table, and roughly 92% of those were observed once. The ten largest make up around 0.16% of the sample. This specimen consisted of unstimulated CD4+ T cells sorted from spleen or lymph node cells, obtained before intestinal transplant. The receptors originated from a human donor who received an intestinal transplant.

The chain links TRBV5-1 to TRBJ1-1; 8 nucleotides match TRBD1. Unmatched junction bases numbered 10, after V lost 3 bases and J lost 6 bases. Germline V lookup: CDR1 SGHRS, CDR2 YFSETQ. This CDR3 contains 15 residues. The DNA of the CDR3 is TGCGCCAGCAGCTCTCTTCCAGGGGGCAACGCTGAAGCTTTCTTT. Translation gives CASSSLPGGNAEAFF.

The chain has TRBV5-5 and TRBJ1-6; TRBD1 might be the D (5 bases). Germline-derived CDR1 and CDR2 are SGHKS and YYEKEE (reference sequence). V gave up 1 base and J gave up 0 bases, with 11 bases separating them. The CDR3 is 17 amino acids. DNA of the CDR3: TGTGCCAGCAGCTTGAGTCCAGGGAGCTCCTATAATTCACCCCTCCACTTT. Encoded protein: CASSLSPGSSYNSPLHF.

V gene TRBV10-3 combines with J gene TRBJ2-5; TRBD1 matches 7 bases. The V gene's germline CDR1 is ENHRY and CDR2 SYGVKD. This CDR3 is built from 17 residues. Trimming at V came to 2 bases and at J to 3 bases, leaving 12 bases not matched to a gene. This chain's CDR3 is CAISEPPTFGQEETQYF. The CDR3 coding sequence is TGTGCCATCAGTGAGCCTCCCACCTTCGGACAGGAAGAGACCCAGTACTTC.

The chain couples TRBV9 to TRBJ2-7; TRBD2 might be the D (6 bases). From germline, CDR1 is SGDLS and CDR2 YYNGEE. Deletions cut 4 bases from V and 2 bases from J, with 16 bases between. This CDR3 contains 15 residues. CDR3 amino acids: CASSPLGEVAYEQYF. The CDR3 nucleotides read TGTGCCAGCAGCCCCCTAGGGGAGGTGGCCTACGAGCAGTACTTC.

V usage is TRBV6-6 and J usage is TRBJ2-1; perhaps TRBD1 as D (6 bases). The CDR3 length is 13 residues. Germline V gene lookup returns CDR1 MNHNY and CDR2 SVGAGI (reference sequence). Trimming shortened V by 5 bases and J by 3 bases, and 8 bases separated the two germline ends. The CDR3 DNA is TGTGCCAGCAGTCGGGACAACTACAATGAGCAGTTCTTC. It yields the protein CASSRDNYNEQFF.

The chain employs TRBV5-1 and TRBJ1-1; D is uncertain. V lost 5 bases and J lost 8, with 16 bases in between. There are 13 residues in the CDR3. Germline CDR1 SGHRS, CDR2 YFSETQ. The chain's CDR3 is CASSKENPLEAFF. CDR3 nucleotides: TGCGCCAGCAGTAAGGAGAACCCCCTCGAAGCTTTCTTT.

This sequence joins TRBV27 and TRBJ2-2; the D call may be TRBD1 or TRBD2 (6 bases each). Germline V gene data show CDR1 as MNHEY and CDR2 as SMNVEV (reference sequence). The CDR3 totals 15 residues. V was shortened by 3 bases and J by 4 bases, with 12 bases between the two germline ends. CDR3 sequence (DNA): TGTGCCAGCAGTTTGGGGGGCGCTCTCACCGGGGAGCTGTTTTTT. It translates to CASSLGGALTGELFF.

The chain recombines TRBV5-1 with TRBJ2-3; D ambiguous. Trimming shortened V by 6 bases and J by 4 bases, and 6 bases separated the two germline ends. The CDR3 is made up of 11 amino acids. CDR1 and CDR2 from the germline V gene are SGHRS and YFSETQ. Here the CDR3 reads CASKQADTQYF. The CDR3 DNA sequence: TGCGCCAGCAAGCAGGCAGATACGCAGTATTTT.

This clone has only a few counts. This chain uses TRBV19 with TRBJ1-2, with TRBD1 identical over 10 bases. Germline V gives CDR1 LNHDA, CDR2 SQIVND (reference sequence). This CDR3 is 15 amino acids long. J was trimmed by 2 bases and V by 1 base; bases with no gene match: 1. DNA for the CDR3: TGTGCCAGTAGTATAGCGGGACAGGGGAACTATGGCTACACCTTC. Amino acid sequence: CASSIAGQGNYGYTF.